Below, one TCR beta chain is given with its context. The clone's antigen remains unknown. It has no much larger one-base neighbor in the sample; base qualities were not kept. High-throughput TCR beta sequencing profiled peripheral blood CD8+ and CD4+ T cells from healthy donors, Susac syndrome patients and multiple sclerosis patients. Healthy donors were age- and sex-matched controls. Bulk CD8+ and CD4+ T cells were purified magnetically by negative isolation, whereas CD8+ TEMRA cells were enriched by FACS. Blood was drawn into EDTA tubes, processed within 24 hours, and PBMCs were isolated by density gradient centrifugation. PBMCs intended for TCR sequencing were cryopreserved in liquid nitrogen and thawed later in a water bath at 37 degrees C. The sorted or isolated CD4+, CD8+ and CD8+ TEMRA cells reached a purity of at least 90%. RNA was extracted with the RNeasy kit and roughly 0.45 to 1 ug was reverse transcribed using random hexamers. The immunoSEQ multiplex PCR assay, which covers 54 Vbeta and 13 Jbeta segments, was used to amplify TCR beta CDR3 regions. Bias from PCR amplification was corrected by using a synthetic template baseline for primer optimization and for computational correction. The study's own analysis went as follows. Reads were annotated to V, D and J genes according to IMGT and were analyzed with immunoSEQ Analyzer, with only productive sequences retained. Clonality was computed as one minus Shannon entropy normalized by log2 of the number of productive unique sequences. Public and private clones were assessed among the 100 most prevalent clones of each patient and control. Susac-specific clones were defined as absent from healthy and MS cohorts, 800 to 1,200 published viral clones and other ImmuneACCESS disease sequences. TCRdb reran the public reads through fastp at Q25 and MiXCR, keeping productive beta chains. Merged by CDR3 protein, the rows form single entries marked with the most common genes and DNA. These V and J calls derive from TCRdb rather than the authors' analysis. The sample profile shows about 120,000 distinct CDR3 sequences; 85% to 95% of them were found once. About 0.12% of the sample lies in the top ten.

V was cut back by 4 bases and J by 2 bases, leaving a gap of 13 bases between them. Its CDR3 holds 15 amino acids, cysteine through phenylalanine. Only CDR3 DNA is held: 45 bases, read in frame from base 1. The germline V gene yields SGHDT for CDR1 and YYEEEE for CDR2. This entry comes from a study of CD8 T cells in Susac syndrome (dated by TCRdb to about 2019). General notes on the study: The study used repertoire sequencing to test whether antigen drove CD8+ T cell activation and differentiation in Susac syndrome. The study compared CD8+ T cell repertoire clonality among 12 healthy donors, 14 Susac syndrome patients and approximately 16 multiple sclerosis patients.

Points the paper makes about the study in general: The number of individuals in the TCR sequencing and HLA analysis was recognized as being relatively small.

The TCR was taken from a human donor in good health. Sequenced input: CD8+ T cells from PBMCs. Rearrangement joined TRBV5-6 to TRBJ1-5, with the D gene not confidently named. The CDR3 has the sequence CASSVGTGRNQPQHF. The DNA sequence reads TGTGCCAGCAGCGTGGGCACGGGTCGCAATCAGCCCCAGCATTTT.